This T cell receptor beta chain was obtained from a study of blood T cell repertoires in COVID-19. Comment on this clone: Other nucleotide sequences from this sample produce the same CDR3.

The trim removed 6 bases at V and 4 bases at J, leaving 4 bases unmatched. The CDR3 spans 13 residues. Germline values: CDR1 MDHEN, CDR2 SYDVKM. The repertoire was sequenced with immunoSEQ multiplex PCR; TCRdb's copy has only in-frame clones and lacks some. The repertoire holds about 150,000 clones, with more than 75% as singletons. The J gene is TRBJ1-1, the V gene TRBV28; 8 positions agree with TRBD1. The clonotype was recovered from a woman of 80 years or more with COVID-19, enrolled during active disease. Source material: peripheral blood. CDR3: CASRSGGATEAFF. CDR3 DNA: TGTGCCAGCAGGTCAGGGGGCGCCACTGAAGCTTTCTTT.